The clone carrying this TCR beta chain was detected a few times. Its antigen is undetermined. The trim removed 5 bases at V and 4 bases at J, leaving 7 bases unmatched. The CDR3 contains 14 residues. Germline loops: CDR1 SGHTA, CDR2 FQGNSA. This sample is drawn from a study of T-cell memory formation after mild COVID-19. Study at large: Clusters were largely donor specific.

From the 5' RACE reads, TCRdb called clonotypes with MiXCR, one entry per CDR3 protein. The sample consists of approximately 290,000 distinct CDR3 sequences, 15% to 20% of them appearing once. Study-wide findings and caveats: Pre-infection memory harbored some responding clones, suggesting cross-reactive memory joined. Among CD4+ contracting clones, most were CM and EM, and CD8+ ones EMRA. Specificity for SARS-CoV-2 was not confirmed among the second-wave clones peaking on day 37.

The origin of this receptor is a man aged 18 to 30 who had mild COVID-19 (a few samples of this study predate the infection). Cell type and time point are not known. V and J are TRBV7-2 and TRBJ2-5, with 7 positions matching TRBD1. The specimen was PBMCs or a T cell subset sorted from them (not recorded which). The CDR3 loop reads CASSDRVRGETQYF. CDR3 in DNA: TGTGCCAGCAGCGACAGGGTTAGAGGAGAGACCCAGTACTTC.